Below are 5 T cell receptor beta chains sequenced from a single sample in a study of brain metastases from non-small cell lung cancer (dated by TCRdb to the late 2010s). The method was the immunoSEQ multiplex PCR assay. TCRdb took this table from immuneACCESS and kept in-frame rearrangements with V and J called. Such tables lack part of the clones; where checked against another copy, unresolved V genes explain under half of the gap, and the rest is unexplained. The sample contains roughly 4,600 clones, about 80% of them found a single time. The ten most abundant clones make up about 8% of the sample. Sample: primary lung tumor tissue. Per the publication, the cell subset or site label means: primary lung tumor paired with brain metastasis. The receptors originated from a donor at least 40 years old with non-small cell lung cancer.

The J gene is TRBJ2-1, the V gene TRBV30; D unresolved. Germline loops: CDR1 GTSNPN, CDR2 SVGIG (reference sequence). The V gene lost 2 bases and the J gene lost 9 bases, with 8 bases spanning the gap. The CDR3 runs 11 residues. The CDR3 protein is CAWSSVGEQFF. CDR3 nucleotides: TGTGCCTGGAGTAGCGTTGGTGAGCAGTTCTTC.

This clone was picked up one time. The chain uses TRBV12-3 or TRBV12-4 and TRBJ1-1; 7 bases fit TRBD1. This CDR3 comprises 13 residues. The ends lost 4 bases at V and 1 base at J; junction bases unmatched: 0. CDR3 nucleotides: TGTGCCAGCAGTTGGGACAGGAACACTGAAGCTTTCTTT. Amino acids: CASSWDRNTEAFF.

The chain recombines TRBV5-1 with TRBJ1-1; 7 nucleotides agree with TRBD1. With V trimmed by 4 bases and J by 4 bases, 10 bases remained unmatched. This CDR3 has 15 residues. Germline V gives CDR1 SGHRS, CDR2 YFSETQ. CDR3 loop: CASSRRQGESTEAFF. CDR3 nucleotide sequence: TGCGCCAGCAGCCGCCGACAGGGTGAAAGCACTGAAGCTTTCTTT.

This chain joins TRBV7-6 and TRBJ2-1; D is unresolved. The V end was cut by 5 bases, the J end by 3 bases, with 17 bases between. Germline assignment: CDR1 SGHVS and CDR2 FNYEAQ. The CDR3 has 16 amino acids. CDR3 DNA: TGTGCCAGCAGCCCCGCCTCCCTGGTCGGCTACAATGAGCAGTTCTTC. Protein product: CASSPASLVGYNEQFF.

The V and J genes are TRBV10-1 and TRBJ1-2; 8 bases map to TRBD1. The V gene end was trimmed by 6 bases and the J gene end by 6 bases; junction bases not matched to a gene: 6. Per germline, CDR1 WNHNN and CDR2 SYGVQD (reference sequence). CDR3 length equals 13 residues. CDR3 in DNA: TGCGCCAGCAGCCGGACAGGGAGCAATGGCTACACCTTC. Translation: CASSRTGSNGYTF.